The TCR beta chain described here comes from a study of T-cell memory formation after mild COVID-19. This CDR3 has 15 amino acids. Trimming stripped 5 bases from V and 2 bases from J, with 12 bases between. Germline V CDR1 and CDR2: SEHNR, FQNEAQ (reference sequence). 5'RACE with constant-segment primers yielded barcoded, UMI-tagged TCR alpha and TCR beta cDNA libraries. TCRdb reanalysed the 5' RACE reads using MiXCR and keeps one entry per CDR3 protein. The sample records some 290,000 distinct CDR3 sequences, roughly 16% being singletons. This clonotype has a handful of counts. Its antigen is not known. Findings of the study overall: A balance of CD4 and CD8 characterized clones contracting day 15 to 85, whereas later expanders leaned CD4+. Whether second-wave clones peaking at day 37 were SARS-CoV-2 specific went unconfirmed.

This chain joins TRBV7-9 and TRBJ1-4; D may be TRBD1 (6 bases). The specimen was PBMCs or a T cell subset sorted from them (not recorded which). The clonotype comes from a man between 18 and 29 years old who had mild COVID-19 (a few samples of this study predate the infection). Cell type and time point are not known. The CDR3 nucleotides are TGTGCCAGCAGCCCCCCAGGGGCCACTAATGAAAAACTGTTTTTT. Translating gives CASSPPGATNEKLFF.